These T cell receptor beta chains were read from a single sample in a study of cytomegalovirus exposure and HLA in healthy donors. Measured with immunoSEQ multiplex PCR; TCRdb has only the in-frame clones, and not every one. The sample holds around 200,000 clones, around 85% seen once. Sequences were obtained from PBMCs. The source is a woman aged 45-65 years in good health and CMV-seronegative. The CDR3 runs from the conserved cysteine through the conserved F or W. The D gene is left open where the match is weak. The size entry is marked missing in some rows and otherwise reads once, few, many or a size class.

clone_size	v_call	j_call	d_call	cdr3_nt	cdr3_aa
.	TRBV19	TRBJ2-3	TRBD1	TGTGCCAGTAGTATCCCCCGGACAGGTGGAACAGATACGCAGTATTTT	CASSIPRTGGTDTQYF
.	TRBV5-4	TRBJ1-1	.	TGTGCCAGCAGCTTTCAGGGTAGCACTGAAGCTTTCTTT	CASSFQGSTEAFF
once	TRBV29-1	TRBJ2-7	.	TGCAGCGTTGCACTAGCCTACGAGCAGTACTTC	CSVALAYEQYF
.	TRBV12-5	TRBJ2-1	.	TGTGCTAGTGGTTTGGGGGGAGTAGGGTCCTACAATGAGCAGTTCTTC	CASGLGGVGSYNEQFF
.	TRBV10-1	TRBJ1-1	.	TGCGCCAGCAGTGAGGGCAGGGGCACTGAAGCTTTCTTT	CASSEGRGTEAFF
.	TRBV19	TRBJ1-5	TRBD1	TGTGCCATCTCGGACAGGGAAATAAACCAGCCCCAGCATTTT	CAISDREINQPQHF
.	TRBV6-1	TRBJ1-1	.	TGTGCCAGCAGTGTTCTCCCCACAGGGTTACGCACTGAAGCTTTCTTT	CASSVLPTGLRTEAFF
.	TRBV5-1	TRBJ2-7	TRBD2	TGCGCCAGCAGTTATAGCGGGAGCTACGAGCAGTACTTC	CASSYSGSYEQYF
.	TRBV27	TRBJ2-7	TRBD2	TGTGCCAGCATCCCTCTGCGGGAGGGCCTAAGGGAGCAGTACTTC	CASIPLREGLREQYF
.	TRBV7-9	TRBJ1-5	.	TGTTCCAGCAGCCGAGAGGCAGGGAACCAGCATTTT	CSSSREAGNQHF